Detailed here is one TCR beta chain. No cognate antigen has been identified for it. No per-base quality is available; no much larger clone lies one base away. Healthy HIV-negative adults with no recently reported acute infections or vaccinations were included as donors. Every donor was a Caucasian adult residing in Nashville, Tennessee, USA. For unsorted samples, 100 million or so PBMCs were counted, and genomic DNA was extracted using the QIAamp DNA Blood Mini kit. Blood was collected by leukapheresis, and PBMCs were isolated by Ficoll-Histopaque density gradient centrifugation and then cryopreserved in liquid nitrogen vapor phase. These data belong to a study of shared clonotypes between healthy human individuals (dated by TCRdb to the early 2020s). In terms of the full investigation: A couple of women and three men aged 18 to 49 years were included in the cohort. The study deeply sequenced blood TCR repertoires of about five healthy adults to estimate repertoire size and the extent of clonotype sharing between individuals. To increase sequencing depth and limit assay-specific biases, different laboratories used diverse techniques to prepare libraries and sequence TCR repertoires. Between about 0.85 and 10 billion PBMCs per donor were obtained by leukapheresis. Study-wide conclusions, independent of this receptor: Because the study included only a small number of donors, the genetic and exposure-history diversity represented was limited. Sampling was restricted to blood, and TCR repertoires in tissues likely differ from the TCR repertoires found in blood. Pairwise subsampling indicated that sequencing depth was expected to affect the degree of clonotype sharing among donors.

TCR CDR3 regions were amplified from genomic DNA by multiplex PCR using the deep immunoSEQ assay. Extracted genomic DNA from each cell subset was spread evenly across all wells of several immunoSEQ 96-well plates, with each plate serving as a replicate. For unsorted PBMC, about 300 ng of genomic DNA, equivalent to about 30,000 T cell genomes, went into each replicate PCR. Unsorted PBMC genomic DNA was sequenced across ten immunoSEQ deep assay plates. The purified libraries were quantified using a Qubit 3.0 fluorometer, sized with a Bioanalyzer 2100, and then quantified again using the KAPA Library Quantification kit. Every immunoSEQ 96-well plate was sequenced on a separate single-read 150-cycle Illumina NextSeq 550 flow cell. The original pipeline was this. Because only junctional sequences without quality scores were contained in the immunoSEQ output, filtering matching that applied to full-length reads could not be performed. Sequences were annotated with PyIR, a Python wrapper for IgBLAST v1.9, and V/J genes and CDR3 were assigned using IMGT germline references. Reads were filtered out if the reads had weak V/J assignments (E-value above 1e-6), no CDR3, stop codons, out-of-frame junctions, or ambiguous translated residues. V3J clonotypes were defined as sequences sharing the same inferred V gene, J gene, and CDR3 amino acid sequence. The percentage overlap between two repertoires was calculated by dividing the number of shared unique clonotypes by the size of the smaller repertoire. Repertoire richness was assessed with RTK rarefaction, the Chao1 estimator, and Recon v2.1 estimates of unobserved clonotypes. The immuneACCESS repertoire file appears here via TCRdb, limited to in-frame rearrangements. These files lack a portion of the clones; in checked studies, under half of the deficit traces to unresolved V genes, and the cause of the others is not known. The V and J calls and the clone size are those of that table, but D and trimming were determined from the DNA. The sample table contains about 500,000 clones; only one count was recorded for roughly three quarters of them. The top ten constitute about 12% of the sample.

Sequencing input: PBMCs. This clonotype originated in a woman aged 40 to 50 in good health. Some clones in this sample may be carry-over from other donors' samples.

The CDR3 in this case is CASSAGTSGTYEQYF. Read as DNA, the sequence is TGTGCCAGCAGCGCAGGGACTAGCGGGACTTACGAGCAGTACTTC. Recombination joined TRBV9 with TRBJ2-7, and 13 junctional nucleotides match TRBD2. The germline V and J ends show losses of 3 bases and 4 bases respectively, and no gene match explains 4 bases of the junction. The CDR3 covers 15 residues, taking in both the cysteine and the phenylalanine. This entry keeps only the CDR3 DNA: 45 bases, framed from base 1. CDR1 and CDR2, looked up from the germline V gene, are SGDLS and YYNGEE.